Shown below are 22 T cell receptor beta chains from a single sample sequenced in a study of OX40 agonist ivuxolimab in advanced cancers. Assay used: immunoSEQ multiplex PCR; TCRdb lists only in-frame clones, some missing. The sample gives some 40,000 clones, roughly 90% of which show up once; under 0.7% is in the top ten. Specimen: CD4+ or CD8+ T cells sorted from blood, collected in a trial of the OX40 agonist ivuxolimab. The receptors were gathered from an adult with an advanced solid tumor such as melanoma, head and neck, liver or kidney cancer.

The V and J genes are TRBV7-9 and TRBJ1-5; D call uncertain. V lost 4 bases to trimming and J lost 7 bases, with 11 bases between them. CDR1 SEHNR and CDR2 FQNEAQ come from the germline V gene (reference sequence). This CDR3 comprises 13 residues. CDR3 nucleotide sequence: TGTGCCAGCAGCTCGGAAGGCGACCAGCCCCAGCATTTT. Protein product: CASSSEGDQPQHF.

This chain joins TRBV28 and TRBJ1-2, with a tentative D call TRBD1 (5 bases). V lost 7 bases and J 3 bases, leaving 18 bases between the germline ends. The CDR3 totals 15 residues. The germline gives CDR1 MDHEN, CDR2 SYDVKM. The CDR3 DNA reads TGTGCCAGCAACCCGGCAGGGATAAGATACTATGGCTACACCTTC. Its protein product is CASNPAGIRYYGYTF.

A word on this clone: The sample holds other DNA sequences that translate to the same CDR3. This chain links TRBV4-2 with TRBJ1-5; a possible D gene is TRBD1 (5 bases). The CDR3 runs to 13 residues. From germline, CDR1 is LGHNA and CDR2 YNFKEQ. V lost 4 bases and J 6 bases, leaving 10 bases between the germline ends. The DNA for the CDR3 is TGTGCCAGCAGCCCGGGACGGATTCAGCCCCAGCATTTT. It encodes CASSPGRIQPQHF.

A single count supports this clone. The chain is built from TRBV19 and TRBJ2-7; D is unclear. Looked up from germline, CDR1 is LNHDA and CDR2 is SQIVND (reference sequence). The germline V and J ends were trimmed by 0 bases and 0 bases, with 9 bases remaining between them. CDR3 size: 15 residues. CDR3 sequence: CASSIDSQTSYEQYF. CDR3 bases: TGTGCCAGTAGTATAGATAGTCAAACCTCCTACGAGCAGTACTTC. The full variable domain, with the rest looked up from reference TRBV19 and TRBJ2-7, is DGGITQSPKYLFRKEGQNVTLSCEQNLNHDAMYWYRQDPGQGLRLIYYSQIVNDFQKGDIAEGYSVSREKKESFPLTVTSAQKNPTAFYLCASSIDSQTSYEQYFGPGTRLTVT.

V gene TRBV6-1 combines with J gene TRBJ1-2, with D unresolved. The CDR3 extends over 12 amino acids. Germline assignment: CDR1 MNHNS and CDR2 SASEGT. Trimming cost V 3 bases and J 8 bases, with 10 bases left between them. CDR3 DNA sequence: TGTGCCAGCAGTGATTTCGCTAACGGCTACACCTTC. Its translation: CASSDFANGYTF.

This chain links TRBV19 with TRBJ1-3; the D is unclear. V shed 7 bases and J shed 7 bases, with 17 bases lying between them. The CDR3 sequence is 14 residues long. Germline V CDR1 and CDR2: LNHDA, SQIVND (reference sequence). CDR3 bases: TGTGCCAGTACCTCCTCGCACCTTCCTAACACCATATATTTT. This translates into CASTSSHLPNTIYF.

The chain couples TRBV11-3 to TRBJ2-3, with D tentatively TRBD1 (6 bases). This CDR3 contains 13 residues. Deletions cut 5 bases from V and 1 base from J, with 7 bases between. Germline V gene sequence: CDR1 SGHNT, CDR2 YENEEA. This chain's CDR3 is CASSHRGTDTQYF. CDR3 sequence (DNA): TGTGCCAGCAGCCACAGGGGCACAGATACGCAGTATTTT.

The genes are TRBV5-1 and TRBJ2-2, with 7 bases aligning to TRBD1. The junction had 6 bases not matched to a gene; V was cut back by 1 base and J by 6 bases. The CDR3 contains 15 residues. In germline, CDR1 is SGHRS, CDR2 YFSETQ. The CDR3 spells CASSLTTTGSGELFF. The CDR3 nucleotides read TGCGCCAGCAGCTTGACGACGACAGGGTCCGGGGAGCTGTTTTTT.

This clone occurred a few times. The conserved phenylalanine or tryptophan normally closing the CDR3 is absent here, so this likely arose from a read error. This chain connects TRBV2 to TRBJ1-6, with D possibly TRBD1 on 5 matching bases. Germline V gene sequence: CDR1 SNHLY, CDR2 FYNNEI. V lost 6 bases to trimming and J lost 3 bases, with 12 bases between them. The CDR3 contains 15 residues. Here the CDR3 reads CASRDSRDYNSPLHL. The CDR3 nucleotides are TGTGCCAGCAGAGACTCCAGGGACTATAATTCACCCCTCCACCTT.

The chain uses TRBV19 and TRBJ2-7; perhaps TRBD2 as D (6 bases). Germline CDR1 LNHDA, CDR2 SQIVND (reference sequence). Trimming shortened V by 4 bases and J by 0 bases, and 16 bases separated the two germline ends. This CDR3 region has 16 residues. CDR3 loop: CASSTSSGGYSYEQYF. The CDR3, as DNA: TGTGCCAGTAGTACCTCGAGTGGGGGGTACTCCTACGAGCAGTACTTC. The complete variable domain, with remaining parts taken from reference TRBV19 and TRBJ2-7, reads DGGITQSPKYLFRKEGQNVTLSCEQNLNHDAMYWYRQDPGQGLRLIYYSQIVNDFQKGDIAEGYSVSREKKESFPLTVTSAQKNPTAFYLCASSTSSGGYSYEQYFGPGTRLTVT.

The chain recombines TRBV5-4 with TRBJ2-3; D is perhaps TRBD1 (6 bases). CDR1 SGHNT and CDR2 YYREEE come from the germline V gene (reference sequence). V gave up 1 base and J gave up 9 bases, with 15 bases separating them. The CDR3 consists of 14 residues. The CDR3 here is CASSLKWGLLTQYF. In DNA form, the CDR3 reads TGTGCCAGCAGCTTGAAGTGGGGGCTATTAACGCAGTATTTT.

J is TRBJ2-7 and V is TRBV7-3; TRBD2 matches at 11 bases. The CDR3 extends over 16 amino acids. Germline V lookup: CDR1 SGHTA, CDR2 FQGTGA. Unmatched junction bases numbered 6, after V lost 5 bases and J lost 0 bases. As DNA, the CDR3 is TGTGCCAGCAGCCCCGGGACTAGCGGTTACTCCTACGAGCAGTACTTC. It is translated as CASSPGTSGYSYEQYF.

In DNA form, the CDR3 reads TGTGCCAGCAGCCGGGACAGGGGAGCTAACTATGGCTACACCTTC. Protein: CASSRDRGANYGYTF. V and J are TRBV6-5 and TRBJ1-2, with 10 bases identical to TRBD1. The CDR3 runs to 15 residues. Trimming removed 6 bases from V and 0 bases from J; junction bases left unmatched: 4. The germline CDR1 and CDR2 sequences are MNHEY and SVGAGI.

This chain links TRBV9 with TRBJ1-1; no reliable D call. The CDR3 runs 13 residues. With 0 bases removed from V and 5 bases from J, the gap between germline ends came to 8 bases. Germline lookup yields CDR1 SGDLS and CDR2 YYNGEE. The CDR3 DNA reads as TGTGCCAGCAGCGTAGTCACGGAAACTGAAGCTTTCTTT. Protein: CASSVVTETEAFF.

This chain joins TRBV5-5 and TRBJ2-3, with D unclear. CDR3 length: 14 residues. Per the germline V gene, CDR1 is SGHKS and CDR2 is YYEKEE (reference sequence). Trimming took off 0 bases at V and 0 bases at J, with 5 bases between the two ends. CDR3: CASSLGVSTDTQYF. The CDR3 DNA follows: TGTGCCAGCAGCTTGGGGGTAAGCACAGATACGCAGTATTTT. Based on the CDR3 plus reference TRBV5-5 and TRBJ2-3, the full variable domain is DAGVTQSPTHLIKTRGQQVTLRCSPISGHKSVSWYQQVLGQGPQFIFQYYEKEERGRGNFPDRFSARQFPNYSSELNVNALLLGDSALYLCASSLGVSTDTQYFGPGTRLTVL.

J is TRBJ1-2 and V is TRBV7-9; D may be TRBD1 (6 bases). Germline-derived CDR1 and CDR2 are SEHNR and FQNEAQ (reference sequence). V was trimmed by 5 bases and J by 6 bases, leaving 10 bases between them. The CDR3 is made up of 12 amino acids. DNA for the CDR3: TGTGCCAGCAGCGCACAGGGACATGGCTACACCTTC. Translating gives CASSAQGHGYTF.

The V call is TRBV28, the J call TRBJ1-1; no definite D call. Germline assignment: CDR1 MDHEN and CDR2 SYDVKM. The ends were cut back, 0 bases at V and 7 bases at J, with 3 bases in the middle. The CDR3 contains 11 residues. CDR3 region: CASSLWNEAFF. Written as DNA, the CDR3 is TGTGCCAGCAGTTTATGGAATGAAGCTTTCTTT.

The V call is TRBV5-4, the J call TRBJ2-7; 7 positions agree with TRBD1. The germline gives CDR1 SGHNT, CDR2 YYREEE (reference sequence). This CDR3 region has 14 residues. The J segment lost 3 bases and the V segment lost 0 bases, leaving 3 bases of the junction unmatched. The DNA for the CDR3 is TGTGCCAGCAGCTTGGACAGGGGATACTACGAGCAGTACTTC. Protein: CASSLDRGYYEQYF.

This chain uses TRBV5-8 with TRBJ1-1; D not resolved. Germline loops: CDR1 SGHTS, CDR2 YDEGEE. The germline V and J ends were trimmed by 3 bases and 0 bases, with 12 bases remaining between them. The CDR3 contains 15 residues. The CDR3 here is CASSSNIWLNTEAFF. The DNA of the CDR3 is TGTGCCAGCAGCTCGAATATCTGGCTGAACACTGAAGCTTTCTTT.

A remark on this clone: The conserved closing phenylalanine or tryptophan is absent in this CDR3, likely reflecting a read error. The chain carries TRBV10-1 and TRBJ1-6; D ambiguous. The V gene's germline CDR1 is WNHNN and CDR2 SYGVQD (reference sequence). This CDR3 spans 13 amino acids. V lost 2 bases and J 7 bases, leaving 6 bases between the germline ends. The CDR3 DNA reads as TGCGCCAGCAGTGAGAGCCTAAATTCACCCCTCCACCTT. It codes for CASSESLNSPLHL.

The V gene is TRBV18, the J gene TRBJ1-6; unclear D gene. Trimming took 3 bases from V and 1 from J, leaving 13 bases between them. The germline V gene has CDR1 KGHSH and CDR2 LQKENI. The CDR3 is 17 amino acids. CDR3 DNA: TGTGCCAGCTCACCGAGGCCAGGCGTTTCCTATAATTCACCCCTCCACTTT. This translates into CASSPRPGVSYNSPLHF. Complete variable domain (other parts from reference TRBV18 and TRBJ1-6): NAGVMQNPRHLVRRRGQEARLRCSPMKGHSHVYWYRQLPEEGLKFMVYLQKENIIDESGMPKERFSAEFPKEGPSILRIQQVVRGDSAAYFCASSPRPGVSYNSPLHFGNGTRLTVT.

The rearrangement links TRBV18 to TRBJ2-4, with 7 nucleotides matching TRBD1. The germline gives CDR1 KGHSH, CDR2 LQKENI. Trimming at V came to 4 bases and at J to 2 bases, leaving 5 bases not matched to a gene. This CDR3 comprises 15 residues. The CDR3 DNA reads TGTGCCAGCTCACAAGGGGGCGCTTCCAAAAACATTCAGTACTTC. Its translation is CASSQGGASKNIQYF.